This entry features one TCR beta chain sequence. No antigen is known for it. This sample is part of a study of T cells after yellow fever vaccination. On the study more broadly: The SMART-Seq v4 Ultra Low Input method served to prepare the low-cell-number fractions. Study-level results: A limited proportion of clonotypes was detected within both the CD4 and CD8 compartments. Researchers report a weaker secondary response that nonetheless peaked faster, day 5 versus 15.

Trimming pared 0 bases from V and 4 bases from J, leaving 9 bases between. Germline CDR1 DFQATT, CDR2 SNEGSKA (reference sequence). The CDR3 covers 13 residues. By 5'RACE template switching, TCR cDNA was produced, with a universal primer site and UMIs added in the process. TCRdb recomputed calls from the 5' RACE reads with MiXCR, one row per CDR3 protein. There are some 400,000 distinct CDR3 sequences in the sample; approximately 6% occur only once, and roughly 15% lies in the top ten. Sequenced material: PBMCs, taken 5 days after the yellow fever booster vaccination. This TCR was recovered from a man in his thirties or forties who received the YFV17D yellow fever vaccine. V and J are TRBV20-1 and TRBJ2-5; D may correspond to TRBD1 or TRBD2 (5 bases each). Written as DNA, the CDR3 is TGCAGTGCTAGAGACAGGGCGGGAGAGACCCAGTACTTC. Residues: CSARDRAGETQYF.